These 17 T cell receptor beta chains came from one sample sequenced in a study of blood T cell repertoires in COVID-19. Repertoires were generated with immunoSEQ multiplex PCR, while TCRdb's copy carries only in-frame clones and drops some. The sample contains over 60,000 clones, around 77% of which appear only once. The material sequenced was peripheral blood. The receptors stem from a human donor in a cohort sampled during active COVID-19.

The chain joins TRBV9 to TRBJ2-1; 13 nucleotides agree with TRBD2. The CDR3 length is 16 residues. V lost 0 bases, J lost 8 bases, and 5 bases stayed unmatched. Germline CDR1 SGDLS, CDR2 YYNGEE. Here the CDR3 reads CASSVDWTSGSYEQFF. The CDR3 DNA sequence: TGTGCCAGCAGCGTAGATTGGACTAGCGGGAGTTATGAGCAGTTCTTC. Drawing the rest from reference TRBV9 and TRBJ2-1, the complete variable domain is DSGVTQTPKHLITATGQRVTLRCSPRSGDLSVYWYQQSLDQGLQFLIQYYNGEERAKGNILERFSAQQFPDLHSELNLSSLELGDSALYFCASSVDWTSGSYEQFFGPGTRLTVL.

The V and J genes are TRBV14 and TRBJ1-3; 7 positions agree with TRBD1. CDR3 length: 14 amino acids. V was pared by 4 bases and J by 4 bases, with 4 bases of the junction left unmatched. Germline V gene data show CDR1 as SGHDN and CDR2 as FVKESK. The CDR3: CASSLTGFGNTIYF. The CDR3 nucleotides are TGTGCCAGCAGCCTGACAGGGTTCGGAAACACCATATATTTT.

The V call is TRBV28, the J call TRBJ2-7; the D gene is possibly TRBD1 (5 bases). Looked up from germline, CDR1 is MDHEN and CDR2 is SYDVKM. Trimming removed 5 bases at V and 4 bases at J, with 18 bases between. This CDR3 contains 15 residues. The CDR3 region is CASSIRTRLKYEQYF. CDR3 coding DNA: TGTGCCAGCAGTATCCGGACACGGTTAAAGTACGAGCAGTACTTC.

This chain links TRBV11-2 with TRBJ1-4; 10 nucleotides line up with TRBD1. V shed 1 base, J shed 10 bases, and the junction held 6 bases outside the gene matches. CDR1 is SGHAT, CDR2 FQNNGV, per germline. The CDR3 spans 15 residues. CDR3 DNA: TGTGCCAGCAGCTTAGGGGACAGGGGTGACGGAAAACTGTTTTTT. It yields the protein CASSLGDRGDGKLFF.

CDR3 residues: CASRSSGSTDTQYF. The CDR3 DNA reads as TGTGCCAGCAGAAGTAGCGGTTCCACAGATACGCAGTATTTT. The chain uses TRBV27 and TRBJ2-3, with TRBD2 as a possible D gene (6 bases). Germline CDR1 reads MNHEY; CDR2 reads SMNVEV (reference sequence). The CDR3 has 14 amino acids. Deletions cut 6 bases from V and 2 bases from J, with 12 bases between.

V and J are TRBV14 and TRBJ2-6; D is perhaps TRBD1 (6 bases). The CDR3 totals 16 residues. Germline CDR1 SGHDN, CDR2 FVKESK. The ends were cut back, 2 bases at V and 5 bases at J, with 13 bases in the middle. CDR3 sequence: CASSQHTGSWANVLTF. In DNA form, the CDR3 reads TGTGCCAGCAGCCAACACACAGGGTCCTGGGCCAACGTCCTGACTTTC.

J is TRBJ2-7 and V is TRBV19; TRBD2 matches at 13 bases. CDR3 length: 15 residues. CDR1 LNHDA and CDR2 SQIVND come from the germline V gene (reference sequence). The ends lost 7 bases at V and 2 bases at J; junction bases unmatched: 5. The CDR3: CASTRGLAGTYEQYF. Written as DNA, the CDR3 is TGTGCCAGTACCCGGGGACTAGCGGGAACCTACGAGCAGTACTTC.

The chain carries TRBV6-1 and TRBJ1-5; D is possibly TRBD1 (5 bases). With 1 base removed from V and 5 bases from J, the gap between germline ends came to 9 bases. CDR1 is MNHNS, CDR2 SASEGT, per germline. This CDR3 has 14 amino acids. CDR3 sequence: CASSEGKGHQPQHF. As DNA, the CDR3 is TGTGCCAGCAGTGAAGGGAAGGGGCATCAGCCCCAGCATTTT.

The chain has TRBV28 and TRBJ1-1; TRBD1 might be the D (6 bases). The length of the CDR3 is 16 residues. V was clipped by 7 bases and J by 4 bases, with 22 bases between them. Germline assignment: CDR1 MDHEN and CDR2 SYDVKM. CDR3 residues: CASIQPQGRGGTEAFF. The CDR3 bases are TGTGCCAGCATCCAACCCCAGGGCAGGGGTGGCACTGAAGCTTTCTTT. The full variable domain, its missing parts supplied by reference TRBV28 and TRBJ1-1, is DVKVTQSSRYLVKRTGEKVFLECVQDMDHENMFWYRQDPGLGLRLIYFSYDVKMKEKGDIPEGYSVSREKKERFSLILESASTNQTSMYLCASIQPQGRGGTEAFFGQGTRLTVV.

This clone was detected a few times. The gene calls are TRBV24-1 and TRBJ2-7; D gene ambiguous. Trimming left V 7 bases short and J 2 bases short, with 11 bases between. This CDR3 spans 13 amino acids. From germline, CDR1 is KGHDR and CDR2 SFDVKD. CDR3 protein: CATSPGPPYEQYF. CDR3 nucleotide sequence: TGTGCCACCAGCCCTGGGCCGCCCTACGAGCAGTACTTC.

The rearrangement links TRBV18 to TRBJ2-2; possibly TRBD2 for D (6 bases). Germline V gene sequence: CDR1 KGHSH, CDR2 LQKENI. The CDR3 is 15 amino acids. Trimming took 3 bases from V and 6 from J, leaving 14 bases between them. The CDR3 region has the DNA TGTGCCAGCTCACCGAAGGAGGGTTTACCCGGGGAGCTGTTTTTT. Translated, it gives CASSPKEGLPGELFF. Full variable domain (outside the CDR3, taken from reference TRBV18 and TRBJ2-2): NAGVMQNPRHLVRRRGQEARLRCSPMKGHSHVYWYRQLPEEGLKFMVYLQKENIIDESGMPKERFSAEFPKEGPSILRIQQVVRGDSAAYFCASSPKEGLPGELFFGEGSRLTVL.

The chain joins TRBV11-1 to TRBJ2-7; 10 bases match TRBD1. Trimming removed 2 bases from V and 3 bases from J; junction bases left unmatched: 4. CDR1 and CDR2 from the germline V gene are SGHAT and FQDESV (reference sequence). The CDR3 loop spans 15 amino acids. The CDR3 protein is CASSLPGQGIYEQYF. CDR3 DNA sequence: TGTGCCAGCAGCTTACCGGGACAGGGGATCTACGAGCAGTACTTC.

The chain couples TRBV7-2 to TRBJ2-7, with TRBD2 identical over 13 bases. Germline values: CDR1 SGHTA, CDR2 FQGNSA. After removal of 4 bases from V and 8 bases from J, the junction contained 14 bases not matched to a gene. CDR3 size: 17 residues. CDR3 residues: CASSSGGGLAGVDKQYF. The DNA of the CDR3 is TGTGCCAGCAGCTCGGGGGGAGGACTAGCGGGAGTTGATAAGCAGTACTTC.

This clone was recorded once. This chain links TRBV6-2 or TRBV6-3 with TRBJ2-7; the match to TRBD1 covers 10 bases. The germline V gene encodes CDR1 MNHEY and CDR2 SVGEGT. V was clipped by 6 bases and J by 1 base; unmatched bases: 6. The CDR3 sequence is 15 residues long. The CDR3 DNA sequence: TGTGCCAGCAGCGGGACAGGGGTGCGTTCCTACGAGCAGTACTTC. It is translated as CASSGTGVRSYEQYF.

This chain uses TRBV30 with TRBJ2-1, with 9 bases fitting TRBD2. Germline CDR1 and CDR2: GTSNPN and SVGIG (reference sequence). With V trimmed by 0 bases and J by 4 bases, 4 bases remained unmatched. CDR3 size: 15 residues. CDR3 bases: TGTGCCTGGAGTGTGGGGGCGGGAGGGTACAATGAGCAGTTCTTC. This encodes CAWSVGAGGYNEQFF.

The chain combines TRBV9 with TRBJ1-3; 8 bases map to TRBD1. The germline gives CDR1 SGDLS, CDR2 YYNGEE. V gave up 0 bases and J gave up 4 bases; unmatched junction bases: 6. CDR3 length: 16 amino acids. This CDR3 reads CASSVVPGGSGNTIYF. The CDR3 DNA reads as TGTGCCAGCAGCGTAGTCCCAGGGGGCTCGGGAAACACCATATATTTT.

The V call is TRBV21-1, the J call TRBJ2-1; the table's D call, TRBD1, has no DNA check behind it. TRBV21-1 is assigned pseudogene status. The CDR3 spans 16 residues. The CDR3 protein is CASSQPGQGAYNEQFF. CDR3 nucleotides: TGTGCCAGCAGCCAACCGGGACAGGGGGCCTACAATGAGCAGTTCTTC.